Sequencing of this TCR beta chain was carried out in a study of spatial heterogeneity in lung cancer (dated by TCRdb to between 2018 and 2021). About the study as a whole: Beta-chain transcripts were consistently detected in greater numbers than alpha-chain transcripts, which likely reflected higher beta-chain transcript abundance. In the raw uncorrected reads, each unique combination of TCR and UMI appeared more than ten times on average. The study quantitatively compared TCR alpha and beta repertoires across multiple tumor regions, matched nontumor lung and blood in non-small cell lung cancer. Nonsynonymous mutation counts, determined by whole-exome sequencing of tumor tissue, were related to features of the TCR repertoire. Both alpha and beta chains were TCR-sequenced in 200 or so tumor regions, roughly 70 matched nontumor lung samples and more than 50 PBMC samples obtained at surgery.

Sample time point, as interpreted from the label and publication: sample taken at primary tumor resection. TCR sequencing used whole RNA extracted from tumor and nontumor lung tissue, or from cryopreserved PBMC samples, without cell sorting. Donors were about 70 patients with early-stage, untreated non-small cell lung cancer from the lung TRACERx cohort. Patients were selected for TCR sequencing only if sufficient RNA was available from at least two tumor regions. CDR3 length: 15 amino acids, cysteine to phenylalanine. Only the CDR3 part of the read is kept: 45 bases, read in frame from the first base. Via the germline V gene, CDR1 is SGDLS and CDR2 YYNGEE. Trimming removed 0 bases from V and 1 base from J, leaving 8 bases between the germline ends. Beyond this particular receptor, the publication reports: Ubiquitous expanded tumor TCRs were found in blood more often at tumor resection than at routine follow-up. Confirming at a functional level the hypothesis that regional TCRs recognize regional mutations was considered to require additional single-cell paired TCR alpha and beta sequencing.

The protocol used for the library was 5' RACE. TCRdb names NextSeq 500 as the instrument used. The TCR library protocol attached a unique molecular identifier to each TCR cDNA molecule to allow correction of PCR and sequencing errors. In the authors' own workflow: TCR identification, UMI-based error correction and CDR3 extraction were performed with Decombinator tools. TCRs above a frequency of 2 per 1,000, corresponding to the top 1% of the tumor frequency distribution, were defined as expanded. Renyi diversity was computed with the R vegan package after each repertoire had been subsampled 100 times to 5,000 TCRs. CDR3 similarity networks were built from amino acid triplet string-kernel similarity, with CDR3s being connected when pairwise similarity was above 0.82. TCRdb redid the processing of the public reads, applying fastp at Q25 and MiXCR, and retained in-frame beta chains. All rows with the same CDR3 protein become a single entry with the most common DNA and genes. Here the V and J calls rest on TCRdb's processing, not on the authors' analysis. This sample gives more than 30,000 distinct CDR3 sequences in total; 4% to 6% of them show up just once. Clones ranked in the top ten supply about a quarter of the sample.

This clonotype showed up many times. Its antigen is still unknown. The input lacks base qualities; no much larger clone sits a single base away. Sample: PBMCs, taken at surgery. This chain joins TRBV9 to TRBJ2-1; the D region possibly corresponds to TRBD2 (5 bases align). The source is a female donor with early-stage non-small cell lung cancer. The CDR3 loop reads CASSVDEGSYNEQFF. At the DNA level, the sequence is TGTGCCAGCAGCGTAGATGAGGGATCCTACAATGAGCAGTTCTTC.